This TCR beta chain was captured in a study of cytotoxic CD8 clonotypes in ibrutinib-treated CLL. For the study at large: The samples contained 255,043 productive templates on average. They also contained an average of 94,082 productive rearrangements.

Clones were sequenced by immunoSEQ multiplex PCR, and TCRdb holds only the in-frame ones, with some missing. The table has some 61,000 clones, approximately 71% seen once; the top ten hold 5.7%. This clone has more than one count but fewer than ten. The source of about 2 micrograms of genomic DNA for TCR beta libraries was cryopreserved PBMCs. In germline, CDR1 is MNHEY, CDR2 SMNVEV (reference sequence). The CDR3 length is 18 residues. Trimming stripped 5 bases from V and 0 bases from J, with 17 bases between. V usage is TRBV27 and J usage is TRBJ2-6, with D perhaps TRBD2 (6 bases). The source material was PBMCs, sampled after 12 months of ibrutinib treatment. The receptor's source is a human donor with chronic lymphocytic leukemia. CDR3 sequence: CASSPGGALYSGANVLTF. CDR3 DNA: TGTGCCAGCAGTCCAGGCGGGGCCCTATACTCTGGGGCCAACGTCCTGACTTTC.